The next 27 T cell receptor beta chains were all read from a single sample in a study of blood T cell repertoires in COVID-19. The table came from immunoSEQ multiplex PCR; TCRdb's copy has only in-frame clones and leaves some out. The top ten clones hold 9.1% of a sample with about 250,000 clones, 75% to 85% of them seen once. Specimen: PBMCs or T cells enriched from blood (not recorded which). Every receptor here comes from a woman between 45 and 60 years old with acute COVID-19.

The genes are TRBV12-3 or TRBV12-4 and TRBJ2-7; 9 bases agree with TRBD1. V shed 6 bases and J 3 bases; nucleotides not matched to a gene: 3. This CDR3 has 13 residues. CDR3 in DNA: TGTGCCAGCAGGCGGGACAGGGTCTACGAGCAGTACTTC. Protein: CASRRDRVYEQYF.

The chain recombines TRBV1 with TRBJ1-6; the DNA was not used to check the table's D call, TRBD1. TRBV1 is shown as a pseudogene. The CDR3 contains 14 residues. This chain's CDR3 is CTSSLVSGISPLHF. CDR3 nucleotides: TGCACCAGCAGCCTTGTATCAGGGATTTCACCCCTCCACTTT.

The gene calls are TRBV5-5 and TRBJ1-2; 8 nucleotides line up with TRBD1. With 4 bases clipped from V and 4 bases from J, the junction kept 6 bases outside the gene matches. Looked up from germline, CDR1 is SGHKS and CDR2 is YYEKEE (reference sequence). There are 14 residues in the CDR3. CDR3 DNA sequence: TGTGCCAGCAGCAAGGACAGGGAGACCTATGGCTACACCTTC. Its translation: CASSKDRETYGYTF.

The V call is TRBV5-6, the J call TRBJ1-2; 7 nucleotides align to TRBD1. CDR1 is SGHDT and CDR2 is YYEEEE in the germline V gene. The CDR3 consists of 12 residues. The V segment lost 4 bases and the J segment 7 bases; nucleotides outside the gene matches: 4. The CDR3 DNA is TGTGCCAGCAGCGGGGGACAGCCTGGCTACACCTTC. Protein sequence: CASSGGQPGYTF.

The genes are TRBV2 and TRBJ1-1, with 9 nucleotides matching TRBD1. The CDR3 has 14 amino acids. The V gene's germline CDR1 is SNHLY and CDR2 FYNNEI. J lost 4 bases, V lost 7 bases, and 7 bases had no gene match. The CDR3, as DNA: TGTGCCAGCATCCTACAGGGGGCTGTCACTGAAGCTTTCTTT. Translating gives CASILQGAVTEAFF.

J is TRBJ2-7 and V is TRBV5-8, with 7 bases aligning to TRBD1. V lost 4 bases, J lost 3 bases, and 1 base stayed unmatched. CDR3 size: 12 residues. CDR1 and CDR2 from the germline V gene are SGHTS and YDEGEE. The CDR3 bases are TGTGCCAGCAGCCGGGACAGCTACGAGCAGTACTTC. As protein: CASSRDSYEQYF.

In DNA, the CDR3 is TGTGCCAGCAGCGTAGGCACTAGCGCAGATACGCAGTATTTT. It yields the protein CASSVGTSADTQYF. This chain connects TRBV9 to TRBJ2-3, with TRBD2 identical over 7 bases. The CDR3 loop spans 14 amino acids. The J segment lost 4 bases and the V segment lost 0 bases, leaving 2 bases of the junction unmatched. The germline V gene encodes CDR1 SGDLS and CDR2 YYNGEE.

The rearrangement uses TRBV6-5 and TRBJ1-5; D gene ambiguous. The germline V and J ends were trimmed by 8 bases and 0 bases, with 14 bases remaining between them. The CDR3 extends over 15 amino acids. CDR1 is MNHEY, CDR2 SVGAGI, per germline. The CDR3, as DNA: TGTGCCAGCGCTCTATTGGGAGATAGCAATCAGCCCCAGCATTTT. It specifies CASALLGDSNQPQHF.

This chain's CDR3 is CASSVGQVDYTEAFF. In DNA, the CDR3 is TGTGCCAGCAGCGTGGGACAGGTCGACTACACTGAAGCTTTCTTT. The chain uses TRBV9 and TRBJ1-1; 8 bases line up with TRBD1. Germline CDR1 and CDR2: SGDLS and YYNGEE. The CDR3 has 15 residues. Germline trimming cut 2 bases from V and 3 bases from J; bases unmatched to any gene: 6.

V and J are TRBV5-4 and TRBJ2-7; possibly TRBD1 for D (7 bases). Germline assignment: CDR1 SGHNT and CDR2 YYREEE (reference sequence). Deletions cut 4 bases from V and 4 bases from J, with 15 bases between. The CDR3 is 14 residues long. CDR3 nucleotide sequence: TGTGCCAGCAGCAAACCAGGGGGGCTATACGAGCAGTACTTC. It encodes CASSKPGGLYEQYF.

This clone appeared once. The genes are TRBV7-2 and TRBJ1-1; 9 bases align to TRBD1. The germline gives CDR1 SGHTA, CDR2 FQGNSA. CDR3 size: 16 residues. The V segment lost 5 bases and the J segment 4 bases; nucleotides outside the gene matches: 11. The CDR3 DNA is TGTGCCAGCAGCCCGGGACAGGGCGGTTTGGCCACTGAAGCTTTCTTT. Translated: CASSPGQGGLATEAFF.

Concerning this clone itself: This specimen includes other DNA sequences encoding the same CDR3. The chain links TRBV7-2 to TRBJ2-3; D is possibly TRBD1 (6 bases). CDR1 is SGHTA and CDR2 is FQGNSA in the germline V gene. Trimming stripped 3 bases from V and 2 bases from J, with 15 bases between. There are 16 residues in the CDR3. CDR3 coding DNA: TGTGCCAGCAGCTTGGCCGGAACAGGGTTCACAGATACGCAGTATTTT. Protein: CASSLAGTGFTDTQYF.

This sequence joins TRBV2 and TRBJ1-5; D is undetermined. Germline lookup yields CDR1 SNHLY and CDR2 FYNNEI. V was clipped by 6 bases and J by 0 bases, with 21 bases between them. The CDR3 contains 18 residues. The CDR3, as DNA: TGTGCCAGCAGCCCCGCGCTCGGGGAACTCTATAGCAATCAGCCCCAGCATTTT. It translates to CASSPALGELYSNQPQHF.

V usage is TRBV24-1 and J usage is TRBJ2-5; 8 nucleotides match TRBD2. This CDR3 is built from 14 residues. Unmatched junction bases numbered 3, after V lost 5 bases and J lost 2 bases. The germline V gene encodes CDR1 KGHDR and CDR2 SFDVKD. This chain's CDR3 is CATSGSGGQETQYF. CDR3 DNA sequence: TGTGCCACCAGTGGCTCGGGGGGGCAAGAGACCCAGTACTTC.

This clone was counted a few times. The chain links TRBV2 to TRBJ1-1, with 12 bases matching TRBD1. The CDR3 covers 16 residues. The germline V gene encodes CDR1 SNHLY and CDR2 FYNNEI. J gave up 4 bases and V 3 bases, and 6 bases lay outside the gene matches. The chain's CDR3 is CASSEVGQGAGTEAFF. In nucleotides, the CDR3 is TGTGCCAGCAGTGAGGTGGGACAGGGGGCTGGCACTGAAGCTTTCTTT. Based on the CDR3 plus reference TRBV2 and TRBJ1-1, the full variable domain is EPEVTQTPSHQVTQMGQEVILRCVPISNHLYFYWYRQILGQKVEFLVSFYNNEISEKSEIFDDQFSVERPDGSNFTLKIRSTKLEDSAMYFCASSEVGQGAGTEAFFGQGTRLTVV.

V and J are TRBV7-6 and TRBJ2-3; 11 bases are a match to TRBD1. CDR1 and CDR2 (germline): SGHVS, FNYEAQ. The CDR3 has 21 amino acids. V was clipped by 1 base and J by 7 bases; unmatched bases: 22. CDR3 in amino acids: CASSLEKDRGQIGPSPYTQYF. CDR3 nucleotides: TGTGCCAGCAGCTTAGAAAAGGACAGGGGGCAAATCGGTCCGAGTCCCTATACGCAGTATTTT.

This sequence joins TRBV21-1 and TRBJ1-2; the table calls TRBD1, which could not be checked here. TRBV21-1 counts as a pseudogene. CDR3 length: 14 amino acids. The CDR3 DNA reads TGTGCCAGCAGCAGACCTGGACAGGGAAAAGGCTACACCTTC. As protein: CASSRPGQGKGYTF.

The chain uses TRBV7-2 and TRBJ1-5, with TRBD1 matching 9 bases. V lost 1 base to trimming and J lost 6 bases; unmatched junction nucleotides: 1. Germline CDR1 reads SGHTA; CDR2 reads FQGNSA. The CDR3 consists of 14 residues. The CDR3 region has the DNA TGTGCCAGCAGCTTAGGACAGGGGGGTCAGCCCCAGCATTTT. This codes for CASSLGQGGQPQHF. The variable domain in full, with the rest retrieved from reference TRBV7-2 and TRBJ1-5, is GAGVSQSPSNKVTEKGKDVELRCDPISGHTALYWYRQSLGQGLEFLIYFQGNSAPDKSGLPSDRFSAERTGGSVSTLTIQRTQQEDSAVYLCASSLGQGGQPQHFGDGTRLSIL.

DNA for the CDR3: TGTGCCAGCAGCGTAGGTCCCGCGGAACAGACCCAGTACTTC. Its protein product is CASSVGPAEQTQYF. This chain uses TRBV9 with TRBJ2-5; D unclear. Trimming removed 0 bases from V and 6 bases from J, with 12 bases in between. The CDR3 extends over 14 amino acids. In germline, CDR1 is SGDLS, CDR2 YYNGEE.

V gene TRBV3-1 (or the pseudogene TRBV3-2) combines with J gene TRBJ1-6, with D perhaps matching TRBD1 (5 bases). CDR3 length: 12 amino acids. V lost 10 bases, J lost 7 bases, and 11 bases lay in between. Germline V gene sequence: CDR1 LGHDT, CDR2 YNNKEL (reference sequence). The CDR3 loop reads CATSYRNSPLHF. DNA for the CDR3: TGTGCCACCTCATACAGGAATTCACCCCTCCACTTT.

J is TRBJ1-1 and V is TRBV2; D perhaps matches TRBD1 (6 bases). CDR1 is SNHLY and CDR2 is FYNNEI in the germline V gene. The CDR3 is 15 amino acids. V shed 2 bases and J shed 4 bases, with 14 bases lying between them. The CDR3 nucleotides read TGTGCCAGCAGTGAACGGGAGGGGGTCGGCACTGAAGCTTTCTTT. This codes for CASSEREGVGTEAFF.

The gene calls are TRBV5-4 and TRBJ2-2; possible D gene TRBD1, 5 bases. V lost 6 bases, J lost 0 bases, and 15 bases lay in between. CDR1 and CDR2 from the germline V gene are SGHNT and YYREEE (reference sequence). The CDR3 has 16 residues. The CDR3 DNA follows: TGTGCCAGCACCTCGTGGGGCAGTGCGAACACCGGGGAGCTGTTTTTT. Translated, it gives CASTSWGSANTGELFF.

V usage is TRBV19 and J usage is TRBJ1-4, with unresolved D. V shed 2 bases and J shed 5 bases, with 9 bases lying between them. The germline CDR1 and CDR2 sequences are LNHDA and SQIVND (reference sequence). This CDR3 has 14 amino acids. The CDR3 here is CASSIREMNEKLFF. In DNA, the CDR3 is TGTGCCAGTAGTATACGGGAGATGAATGAAAAACTGTTTTTT.

DNA for the CDR3: TGTGCCAGCAGTATACCACAGGGGAATCATGAAAAACTGTTTTTT. Encoded protein: CASSIPQGNHEKLFF. This chain joins TRBV6-5 and TRBJ1-4; 7 bases line up with TRBD1. CDR3 length: 15 residues. Germline assignment: CDR1 MNHEY and CDR2 SVGAGI. The ends lost 5 bases at V and 6 bases at J; junction bases unmatched: 9.

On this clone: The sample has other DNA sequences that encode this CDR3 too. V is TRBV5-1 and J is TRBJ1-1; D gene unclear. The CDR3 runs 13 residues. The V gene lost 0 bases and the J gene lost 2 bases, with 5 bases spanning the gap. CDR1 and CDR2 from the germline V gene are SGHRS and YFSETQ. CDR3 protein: CASSLAGNTEAFF. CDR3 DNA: TGCGCCAGCAGCTTGGCAGGCAACACTGAAGCTTTCTTT.

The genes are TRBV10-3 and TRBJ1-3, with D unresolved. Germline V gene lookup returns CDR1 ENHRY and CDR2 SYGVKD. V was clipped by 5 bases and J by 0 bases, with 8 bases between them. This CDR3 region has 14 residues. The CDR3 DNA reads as TGTGCCATCAGTCCCGGAGTCTCTGGAAACACCATATATTTT. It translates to CAISPGVSGNTIYF.

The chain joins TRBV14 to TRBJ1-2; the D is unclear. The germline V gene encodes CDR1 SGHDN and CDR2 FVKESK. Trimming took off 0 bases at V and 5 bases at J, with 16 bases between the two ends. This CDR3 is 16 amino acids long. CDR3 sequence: CASSQDGSPGGYGYTF. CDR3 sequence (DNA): TGTGCCAGCAGCCAAGATGGGTCACCCGGCGGATATGGCTACACCTTC.